Listed here is a single T cell receptor (beta chain). Its antigen is not identified. After extraction with the RNeasy kit, roughly 0.45 to 1 ug of the RNA was reverse transcribed using random hexamers. Each CDR3 protein is one row after TCRdb ran MiXCR on the immunoSEQ multiplex PCR reads. The profile covers some 130,000 distinct CDR3 sequences, with 90% to 95% appearing a single time and more than 0.095% taken by the ten largest. The data are from a study of CD8 T cells in Susac syndrome. The CDR3 is 14 residues long. The ends were cut back, 4 bases at V and 1 base at J, with 11 bases in the middle. CDR1 MRHNA and CDR2 SNTAGT come from the germline V gene. Study-wide results and limits: The study recognized that the number of individuals in its TCR sequencing and HLA analysis was relatively small.

While serving as controls, healthy donors were matched for age and sex. TEMRA cells were FACS-enriched and CD8+ and CD4+ T cells negatively isolated. This sequence joins TRBV6-4 and TRBJ2-7; maybe TRBD2 (6 bases). Sequencing input: CD4+ T cells from PBMCs. This clonotype was sampled from a human donor in good health. CDR3 sequence (DNA): TGTGCCAGCAGTGCGACGGGAGATTCCTACGAGCAGTACTTC. Translation: CASSATGDSYEQYF.